Listed below are T cell receptor beta chains from one sample, sequenced in a study of T cell changes during pregnancy in multiple sclerosis. Clones were sequenced by immunoSEQ multiplex PCR, and TCRdb holds only the in-frame ones, with some missing. This table holds over 35,000 clones, around nine tenths found once. The sample in question was CD8+ T cells from peripheral blood mononuclear cells, obtained before pregnancy. The receptors were sampled from a female donor with multiple sclerosis, enrolled in a pregnancy study. Each CDR3 is given with its conserved first and last residue. D genes are given only for firm matches. The size field is filled for only some rows; it gives once, few, many or a size class.

clone_size d_call j_call v_call cdr3_nt cdr3_aa
- - TRBJ2-5 TRBV5-4 TGTGCCAGCAGCTTGCTAGCCTCCCCTACGGAGACCCAGTACTTC CASSLLASPTETQYF
once TRBD1 TRBJ2-7 TRBV7-9 TGTGCCAGCAGCTTGGGGACAGGGAATCCTAGCGAGCAGTACTTC CASSLGTGNPSEQYF
- - TRBJ2-1 TRBV19 TGTGCCAGTAGTATAGTGGCTGAATACAATGAGCAGTTCTTC CASSIVAEYNEQFF
- TRBD2 TRBJ2-7 TRBV9 TGTGCCAGCAGCCCCGGGGAGAGCGGGGGGCTAGAGCAGTACTTC CASSPGESGGLEQYF
- TRBD2 TRBJ2-1 TRBV4-2 TGTGCCAGCAGCCAAGCCCCTCTTACTAGCGGTCCCTTGGGTGAGCAGTTCTTC CASSQAPLTSGPLGEQFF
- - TRBJ2-7 TRBV27 TGTGCCAGCAGTAGAACAGGGTTCGTGTCCTACGAGCAGTACTTC CASSRTGFVSYEQYF
- - TRBJ2-3 TRBV7-2 TGTGCCAGCAGACCGCCGGGTGCTAGCACAGATACGCAGTATTTT CASRPPGASTDTQYF
- TRBD2 TRBJ2-7 TRBV6-1 TGTGCCAGCAGTTTTCGACTAGCGCTGATCTACGAGCAGTACTTC CASSFRLALIYEQYF
once TRBD2 TRBJ2-1 TRBV4-1 TGCGCCAGCAGCCCAGGGGGACTAGCCTATGAGCAGTTCTTC CASSPGGLAYEQFF
- TRBD1 TRBJ1-4 TRBV5-1 TGCGCCAGCAGCCGGGGACAGGATCAAAATGAAAAACTGTTTTTT CASSRGQDQNEKLFF
- TRBD1 TRBJ2-7 TRBV7-9 TGTGCCGCGGGACAGGGCTCAACCTACGAGCAGTACTTC CAAGQGSTYEQYF
- TRBD1 TRBJ1-1 TRBV29-1 TGCAGCGTTGACCGTCGACAGGGAGCCGAAGCTTTCTTT CSVDRRQGAEAFF
- TRBD1 TRBJ2-7 TRBV6-5 TGTGCCAGCAGCACAGGGGGCGCGGGCTACGAGCAGTACTTC CASSTGGAGYEQYF
- - TRBJ2-7 TRBV7-9 TGTGCCAGCAGCCCCGGACACTCCTACGAGCAGTACTTC CASSPGHSYEQYF
- - TRBJ2-3 TRBV7-9 TGTGCCAGCAGCGAGGGTTCAGATACGCAGTATTTT CASSEGSDTQYF
- TRBD1 TRBJ1-1 TRBV28 TGTGCCAGCAGTTTACCGGGACAGGGGGCGGGGGTGAACACTGAAGCTTTCTTT CASSLPGQGAGVNTEAFF
- TRBD2 TRBJ2-5 TRBV28 TGTGCCAGCAGTCCATCAAGACTAGCGGGATCCGAGACCCAGTACTTC CASSPSRLAGSETQYF
- TRBD1 TRBJ2-3 TRBV5-6 TGTGCCAGCAGCTTAGGACAGGCGGATACGCAGTATTTT CASSLGQADTQYF
- TRBD1 TRBJ2-7 TRBV7-9 TGTGCCAGCAGCTTTGGGGACAGGTTCTACGAGCAGTACTTC CASSFGDRFYEQYF
- TRBD1 TRBJ2-7 TRBV14 TGTGCCAGCAGCCAAGATGTGACAGGGCGGCCCTACGAGCAGTACTTC CASSQDVTGRPYEQYF
- TRBD1 TRBJ2-2 TRBV7-9 TGTGCCAGCAGCCCACGGAAACCTGACAGGGCGGCCGGGGAGCTGTTTTTT CASSPRKPDRAAGELFF
- - TRBJ2-2 TRBV19 TGTGCCAGTAAGGTGGGAGCCGGGGAGCTGTTTTTT CASKVGAGELFF
- TRBD1 TRBJ2-7 TRBV5-1 TGCGCCAGCAGCTTTGGGGGACAGAGCTACGAGCAGTACTTC CASSFGGQSYEQYF
few - TRBJ2-7 TRBV10-3 TGTGCCATCAGTGAGTCCGGGGGCGAGCAGTACTTC CAISESGGEQYF
- - TRBJ1-1 TRBV4-1 TGCGCCAGCAGCCAAGCTCAGGGTCAACAAGCTTTCTTT CASSQAQGQQAFF
- TRBD2 TRBJ2-1 TRBV19 TGTGCCAGTAGTATACCGCGGGAGGGTTACAATGAGCAGTTCTTC CASSIPREGYNEQFF
- TRBD2 TRBJ2-4 TRBV19 TGTGCCAGTAGTAGGGAGTCTAGCGGGAGGGTTGAGAACATTCAGTACTTC CASSRESSGRVENIQYF
- - TRBJ2-1 TRBV27 TGTGCCAGTTGGAGGAGCGGACGATACAATGAGCAGTTCTTC CASWRSGRYNEQFF
- - TRBJ1-2 TRBV7-8 TGTGCCATAACCGTCGGCTATGGCTACACCTTC CAITVGYGYTF
- - TRBJ1-5 TRBV4-1 TGCGCCAGCAGCCAAGAACCAGATCAGCCCCAGCATTTT CASSQEPDQPQHF
- - TRBJ2-7 TRBV29-1 TGCAGCGTTGATTCGCAGGGTGGCTACGAGCAGTACTTC CSVDSQGGYEQYF
- TRBD1 TRBJ1-5 TRBV4-1 TGCGCCAGCAGCCAAGTGGCCGGGACAGCTAATAATCAGCCCCAGCATTTT CASSQVAGTANNQPQHF
- TRBD1 TRBJ2-7 TRBV5-1 TGCGCCAGCAGCGGAGGGACAGGGAAGTCCGAGCAGTACTTC CASSGGTGKSEQYF
once TRBD1 TRBJ2-7 TRBV5-8 TGTGCCAGCAGCTCCCCCAGACAGGGGGCGGGGGAGCAGTACTTC CASSSPRQGAGEQYF
- TRBD1 TRBJ2-7 TRBV4-2 TGTGCCAGCAGCCGTCCGGGACAGGGGGACGAGCAGTACTTC CASSRPGQGDEQYF
- - TRBJ1-2 TRBV5-1 TGCGCCAGCAGCTTAGAGGGTAGCTATGGCTACACCTTC CASSLEGSYGYTF
- - TRBJ2-2 TRBV29-1 TGCAGCGCTGTGACAGACACCGGGGAGCTGTTTTTT CSAVTDTGELFF
- - TRBJ2-1 TRBV4-3 TGCGCCAGCAGCCAAGGGGTACTATACAATGAGCAGTTCTTC CASSQGVLYNEQFF
- TRBD2 TRBJ2-1 TRBV29-1 TGCAGCGTTTCGGGACTAGCCCAGGCGGGGTACAATGAGCAGTTCTTC CSVSGLAQAGYNEQFF
- - TRBJ2-2 TRBV21-1 TGTGCCAGCAGCAAAGGAGCGGGAGGGCCCGGGGAGCTGTTTTTT CASSKGAGGPGELFF
- - TRBJ2-7 TRBV5-1 TGCGCCAGCAGCTTGGCTGACAACACCTACGAGCAGTACTTC CASSLADNTYEQYF
- TRBD1 TRBJ2-2 TRBV29-1 TGCAGCGTTCGGACAGGGGTAGACACCGGGGAGCTGTTTTTT CSVRTGVDTGELFF
- TRBD1 TRBJ2-7 TRBV7-9 TGTGCCAGCAGCTCACCGGGACAGGGTATATACGAGCAGTACTTC CASSSPGQGIYEQYF
- TRBD2 TRBJ2-1 TRBV7-8 TGTGCCAGCAGCGGACTAGCGAGCTACAATGAGCAGTTCTTC CASSGLASYNEQFF
once - TRBJ2-1 TRBV7-9 TGTGCCAGCACCGGGTTGAGGTCGGGCTCCTACAATGAGCAGTTCTTC CASTGLRSGSYNEQFF
- - TRBJ2-3 TRBV4-1 TGCGCCAGCAGCCAGCTCTGGGGGCAGACAGATACGCAGTATTTT CASSQLWGQTDTQYF
- TRBD2 TRBJ2-5 TRBV11-2 TGTGCCAGCAGCCCACCGGGACTAGCAACCCAGTACTTC CASSPPGLATQYF
- - TRBJ2-2 TRBV28 TGTGCCAGCAGTGATAGCGGCACCGGGGAGCTGTTTTTT CASSDSGTGELFF